A single sample gave rise to the 9 T cell receptor beta chains below, sequenced in a study of technical replicates of blood from a few donors. The assay was immunoSEQ multiplex PCR, and TCRdb's table has in-frame clones only and misses some. The table includes roughly 80,000 clones, 85% to 95% detected once. The sequencing input was T cells isolated from PBMCs. The receptor set was obtained from a human donor in good health.

J is TRBJ2-2 and V is TRBV19; a weak D match, TRBD2 (6 bases). The germline gives CDR1 LNHDA, CDR2 SQIVND (reference sequence). CDR3 size: 18 residues. V lost 0 bases and J lost 4, with 18 bases in between. The CDR3 nucleotides are TGTGCCAGTAGTATAGATCTCGAGCTCGGAGGGACCACCGGGGAGCTGTTTTTT. Encoded protein: CASSIDLELGGTTGELFF.

The chain employs TRBV18 and TRBJ1-2; 10 bases map to TRBD1. CDR1 is KGHSH and CDR2 is LQKENI in the germline V gene. The CDR3 is made up of 13 amino acids. Unmatched junction bases numbered 3, after V lost 6 bases and J lost 5 bases. In nucleotides, the CDR3 is TGTGCCAGCTCGGACAGGGGGAGGTATGGCTACACCTTC. Protein: CASSDRGRYGYTF.

This chain links TRBV5-1 with TRBJ1-2; tentative D call: TRBD1 (6 bases). V was trimmed by 4 bases and J by 6 bases, leaving 10 bases between them. The CDR3 totals 12 residues. Germline V gene data show CDR1 as SGHRS and CDR2 as YFSETQ. CDR3: CASSVYRDGYTF. In nucleotides, the CDR3 is TGCGCCAGCAGCGTATACAGGGATGGCTACACCTTC.

As DNA, the CDR3 is TGTGCCAGCAGTGAAATGGGCCAAAACATTCAGTACTTC. Translated: CASSEMGQNIQYF. This chain connects TRBV2 to TRBJ2-4, with no clear D. V dropped 2 bases and J dropped 5 bases, with 7 bases sitting between them. Germline V gene lookup returns CDR1 SNHLY and CDR2 FYNNEI. The length of the CDR3 is 13 residues. The variable domain in full, completed from reference TRBV2 and TRBJ2-4, reads EPEVTQTPSHQVTQMGQEVILRCVPISNHLYFYWYRQILGQKVEFLVSFYNNEISEKSEIFDDQFSVERPDGSNFTLKIRSTKLEDSAMYFCASSEMGQNIQYFGAGTRLSVL.

This clone was counted a single time. This rearrangement joins TRBV10-2 to TRBJ1-1, with D hard to call. Germline loops: CDR1 WSHSY, CDR2 SAAADI. Trimming cost V 7 bases and J 1 base, with 10 bases left between them. This CDR3 is 13 amino acids long. The CDR3 reads CASTEAANTEAFF. CDR3 DNA: TGCGCCAGCACAGAGGCCGCGAACACTGAAGCTTTCTTT.

The rearrangement joins TRBV5-1 to TRBJ1-4, with a tentative D call TRBD1 (6 bases). This CDR3 is 14 amino acids long. CDR1 is SGHRS and CDR2 is YFSETQ in the germline V gene. V gave up 1 base and J gave up 8 bases, with 12 bases separating them. The CDR3 here is CASSLLQGREKLFF. In nucleotides, the CDR3 is TGCGCCAGCAGCTTGTTACAGGGTCGGGAAAAACTGTTTTTT.

V gene TRBV7-9 combines with J gene TRBJ2-7; D possibly corresponds to TRBD2 (6 bases). V was trimmed by 0 bases and J by 0 bases, leaving 9 bases between them. Germline lookup yields CDR1 SEHNR and CDR2 FQNEAQ (reference sequence). This CDR3 spans 15 amino acids. The CDR3 sequence is CASSLAPGSSYEQYF. DNA of the CDR3: TGTGCCAGCAGCTTAGCGCCCGGGAGCTCCTACGAGCAGTACTTC.

There are a few counts of this clone. This chain uses TRBV7-2 with TRBJ1-2, with D uncertain. The CDR3 totals 12 residues. V was trimmed by 4 bases and J by 14 bases, leaving 17 bases between them. The V gene's germline CDR1 is SGHTA and CDR2 FQGNSA. CDR3 protein: CASSSYVAAVTF. In nucleotides, the CDR3 is TGTGCCAGCAGCTCCTACGTGGCGGCCGTGACCTTC.

The CDR3 is CASSSSGSTYNEQFF. The CDR3 DNA reads as TGTGCCAGCAGCTCAAGCGGGAGCACCTACAATGAGCAGTTCTTC. V usage is TRBV7-2 and J usage is TRBJ2-1; 8 nucleotides align to TRBD2. V lost 4 bases and J lost 2; bases outside the gene matches: 4. Germline-derived CDR1 and CDR2 are SGHTA and FQGNSA. The CDR3 spans 15 residues.